This TCR beta chain was recorded in a study of control samples from healthy donors and cancer patients. This clone was seen more than once but under ten times. This CDR3 contains 15 residues. The germline V gene encodes CDR1 LNHNV and CDR2 YYDKDF (reference sequence). The V gene lost 0 bases and the J gene lost 1 base, with 7 bases spanning the gap. Sequencing used immunoSEQ multiplex PCR; TCRdb keeps in-frame clones, though not all of them. Of roughly 200,000 clones listed, about 94% are singletons. The V call is TRBV15, the J call TRBJ1-3; D ambiguous. Sequenced input: blood. This receptor was identified in a middle-aged man in good health. CDR3 region: CATSRDHMSGNTIYF. The CDR3 nucleotides are TGTGCCACCAGCAGAGATCACATGTCTGGAAACACCATATATTTT.